The clone carrying this TCR beta chain was counted between two and nine times. The target antigen is unknown. The CDR3 spans 17 residues. Germline CDR1 GTSNPN, CDR2 SVGIG (reference sequence). V lost 3 bases to trimming and J lost 3 bases; unmatched junction nucleotides: 14. Vbeta (60) and Jbeta (13) primers were used in the PCR. Sequenced by immunoSEQ multiplex PCR; TCRdb stores in-frame clones only, minus some. This table has around 140,000 clones, over 65% appearing once. The data were taken from a study of cytomegalovirus exposure and HLA in healthy donors. Study-level information: One earlier analysis, a look at 150 million to 200 million T cells, found almost 120 million unique TCR beta sequences.

General study results and limits: As a later analysis showed, several of the most significant clusters appeared to be linked to common viral pathogens. Reportedly, HLA-A and HLA-B alleles of most subjects were accurately predicted from TCR beta. Analysis performed later showed TCR beta chains linked to HLA being more clonally expanded than equally common others.

This TCR was sampled from a female donor in good health and CMV-seropositive. Sequences were obtained from PBMCs. This chain uses TRBV30 with TRBJ2-5; 9 positions match TRBD2. Here the CDR3 reads CAWSDPPLAGKKETQYF. The CDR3 coding sequence is TGTGCCTGGAGCGATCCACCTCTAGCGGGAAAAAAAGAGACCCAGTACTTC.